This passage covers 29 T cell receptor beta chains from one sample sequenced in a study of blood T cell repertoires in COVID-19. Sequenced by immunoSEQ multiplex PCR; TCRdb stores in-frame clones only, minus some. Among about 74,000 clones, approximately 90% were seen once, and the ten largest hold 2.5% to 3%. The specimen was peripheral blood. These TCRs come from a man aged 50 to 59 with COVID-19, enrolled during active disease.

V is TRBV9 and J is TRBJ2-6; 7 bases match TRBD1. The CDR3 covers 18 residues. Trimming removed 3 bases from V and 2 bases from J; junction bases left unmatched: 11. Per germline, CDR1 SGDLS and CDR2 YYNGEE. In DNA form, the CDR3 reads TGTGCCAGCAGCGGGACGGCCATTGACAGGGCTGGGGCCAACGTCCTGACTTTC. Translated, it gives CASSGTAIDRAGANVLTF.

The V call is TRBV19, the J call TRBJ1-2; 8 bases agree with TRBD1. The CDR3 is 14 amino acids. Germline assignment: CDR1 LNHDA and CDR2 SQIVND (reference sequence). V was pared by 5 bases and J by 8 bases, with 10 bases of the junction left unmatched. The CDR3, as DNA: TGTGCCAGTAGTGCTCGCAGGGGGCTGGGCGGCTACACCTTC. It yields the protein CASSARRGLGGYTF.

CDR3 loop: CASSVGLGEGDTQYF. The DNA of the CDR3 is TGTGCCAGCAGCGTGGGACTAGGGGAGGGAGATACGCAGTATTTT. The chain has TRBV7-3 and TRBJ2-3; 8 nucleotides match TRBD2. Germline CDR1 reads SGHTA; CDR2 reads FQGTGA. The CDR3 is 15 amino acids. J gave up 5 bases and V 5 bases, and 9 bases lay outside the gene matches.

The chain is built from TRBV5-5 and TRBJ2-2; perhaps TRBD1 as D (5 bases). In germline, CDR1 is SGHKS, CDR2 YYEKEE (reference sequence). The CDR3 sequence is 15 residues long. V lost 4 bases and J 1 base, leaving 11 bases between the germline ends. This CDR3 is CASSLRVRNTGELFF. The CDR3 DNA reads as TGTGCCAGCAGCCTCAGGGTCAGGAACACCGGGGAGCTGTTTTTT.

This clone appeared a single time. The chain has TRBV19 and TRBJ1-5; the D is unclear. Trimming removed 5 bases at V and 0 bases at J, with 5 bases between. This CDR3 has 13 amino acids. Germline CDR1 is LNHDA and CDR2 is SQIVND (reference sequence). The CDR3 region is CASSFNSNQPQHF. CDR3 coding DNA: TGTGCCAGTAGTTTTAATAGCAATCAGCCCCAGCATTTT.

The gene calls are TRBV28 and TRBJ2-4; D remains unclear. Germline V gene sequence: CDR1 MDHEN, CDR2 SYDVKM. Trimming pared 0 bases from V and 3 bases from J, leaving 9 bases between. The CDR3 contains 15 residues. CDR3 in DNA: TGTGCCAGCAGTTTATGGGTCTCAGGCAAAAACATTCAGTACTTC. Its translation is CASSLWVSGKNIQYF. The whole variable domain, filled in from reference TRBV28 and TRBJ2-4, reads DVKVTQSSRYLVKRTGEKVFLECVQDMDHENMFWYRQDPGLGLRLIYFSYDVKMKEKGDIPEGYSVSREKKERFSLILESASTNQTSMYLCASSLWVSGKNIQYFGAGTRLSVL.

V is TRBV28 and J is TRBJ2-3; 9 bases are shared with TRBD2. Germline trimming cut 7 bases from V and 0 bases from J; bases unmatched to any gene: 8. The CDR3 has 16 amino acids. CDR1 and CDR2 (germline): MDHEN, SYDVKM. For the CDR3, the DNA is TGTGCCAGCACCAGCCCAGCGGGAGGTAGCACAGATACGCAGTATTTT. This translates into CASTSPAGGSTDTQYF. The whole variable domain, filled in from reference TRBV28 and TRBJ2-3, reads DVKVTQSSRYLVKRTGEKVFLECVQDMDHENMFWYRQDPGLGLRLIYFSYDVKMKEKGDIPEGYSVSREKKERFSLILESASTNQTSMYLCASTSPAGGSTDTQYFGPGTRLTVL.

The chain combines TRBV5-4 with TRBJ1-2; 10 positions match TRBD1. V gave up 0 bases and J gave up 6 bases; unmatched junction bases: 11. The CDR3 runs to 17 residues. Germline V gene sequence: CDR1 SGHNT, CDR2 YYREEE (reference sequence). In DNA, the CDR3 is TGTGCCAGCAGCTTGGGTATAGGACAGGGGGAGGCTCATGGCTACACCTTC. Its protein is CASSLGIGQGEAHGYTF.

This chain links TRBV6-1 with TRBJ2-1; TRBD2 might be the D (5 bases). V was cut by 3 bases and J by 0 bases, with 12 bases left in between. This CDR3 comprises 16 residues. From germline, CDR1 is MNHNS and CDR2 SASEGT. The CDR3, as DNA: TGTGCCAGCAGTGACGATGAGGGTTTCTCCTACAATGAGCAGTTCTTC. Protein: CASSDDEGFSYNEQFF.

This rearrangement joins TRBV7-2 to TRBJ2-1, with 14 bases lining up with TRBD2. V was clipped by 4 bases and J by 6 bases; unmatched bases: 11. Germline V CDR1 and CDR2: SGHTA, FQGNSA. This CDR3 comprises 18 residues. CDR3 sequence reads: CASSSSRGTSGRGNEQFF. The CDR3, as DNA: TGTGCCAGCAGCTCATCCAGGGGGACTAGCGGGAGAGGCAATGAGCAGTTCTTC.

The chain uses TRBV4-1 and TRBJ2-7; the D is unclear. CDR1 and CDR2 (germline): MGHRA, YSYEKL. The V end was cut by 1 base, the J end by 1 base, with 5 bases between. This CDR3 spans 13 amino acids. The CDR3 sequence is CASSQVGSYEQYV. Written as DNA, the CDR3 is TGCGCCAGCAGCCAAGTCGGGTCCTACGAGCAGTACGTC.

The rearrangement links TRBV27 to TRBJ2-4, with D perhaps matching TRBD1 (6 bases). Trimming stripped 5 bases from V and 3 bases from J, with 14 bases between. CDR1 MNHEY and CDR2 SMNVEV come from the germline V gene (reference sequence). The CDR3 covers 15 residues. The chain's CDR3 is CASSHQGWVKNIQYF. CDR3 coding DNA: TGTGCCAGCAGTCACCAGGGGTGGGTCAAAAACATTCAGTACTTC.

In this sample, this clone turned up once. The CDR3 reads CASSEGGLASYEQYV. DNA of the CDR3: TGTGCCAGCAGTGAAGGAGGACTGGCCTCCTACGAGCAGTACGTC. This chain connects TRBV6-1 to TRBJ2-7, with D possibly TRBD2 on 5 matching bases. The CDR3 covers 15 residues. Trimming took off 1 base at V and 0 bases at J, with 10 bases between the two ends. CDR1 and CDR2 from the germline V gene are MNHNS and SASEGT.

The chain links TRBV3-1 (or the pseudogene TRBV3-2) to TRBJ1-1; unclear D gene. The V end was cut by 4 bases, the J end by 1 base, with 13 bases between. In germline, CDR1 is LGHDT, CDR2 YNNKEL (reference sequence). The CDR3 runs 15 residues. Here the CDR3 reads CASSLFSAANTEAFF. The CDR3 bases are TGTGCCAGCAGCCTTTTTTCGGCGGCGAACACTGAAGCTTTCTTT.

The CDR3, as DNA: TGCAGCGTTGAAGTAGGGGCGAACACTGAAGCTTTCTTT. It codes for CSVEVGANTEAFF. The chain links TRBV29-1 to TRBJ1-1; D is perhaps TRBD1 (5 bases). Germline CDR1 SQVTM, CDR2 ANQGSEA. The CDR3 length is 13 residues. V was clipped by 1 base and J by 1 base, with 7 bases between them. Looking up the rest from reference TRBV29-1 and TRBJ1-1 gives the full variable domain: SAVISQKPSRDICQRGTSLTIQCQVDSQVTMMFWYRQQPGQSLTLIATANQGSEATYESGFVIDKFPISRPNLTFSTLTVSNMSPEDSSIYLCSVEVGANTEAFFGQGTRLTVV.

The CDR3 sequence: CASRRTGGPGELFF. The CDR3, as DNA: TGTGCCAGCAGACGCACAGGGGGCCCCGGGGAGCTGTTTTTT. This chain connects TRBV5-8 to TRBJ2-2; TRBD1 agrees at 9 bases. V lost 5 bases and J lost 6; bases outside the gene matches: 5. The CDR3 contains 14 residues. From germline, CDR1 is SGHTS and CDR2 YDEGEE.

This chain uses TRBV25-1 with TRBJ2-3, with D unclear. Trimming took 6 bases from V and 0 from J, leaving 13 bases between them. The CDR3 runs to 15 residues. Germline lookup yields CDR1 MGHDK and CDR2 SYGVNS. CDR3 sequence reads: CASSPLGDSTDTQYF. The CDR3 bases are TGTGCCAGCAGCCCTTTGGGCGATAGCACAGATACGCAGTATTTT.

The rearrangement joins TRBV15 to TRBJ2-1, with TRBD2 matching 12 bases. This CDR3 is built from 13 residues. Germline CDR1 and CDR2: LNHNV and YYDKDF (reference sequence). The V segment lost 11 bases and the J segment 7 bases; nucleotides outside the gene matches: 6. CDR3 DNA: TGTGCCTCCCGACTAGCGGGAGCAAATGAGCAGTTCTTC. Its protein is CASRLAGANEQFF.

The V and J genes are TRBV6-5 and TRBJ1-5; 7 nucleotides align to TRBD1. V gave up 4 bases and J gave up 3 bases; unmatched junction bases: 6. The CDR3 spans 15 residues. Germline loops: CDR1 MNHEY, CDR2 SVGAGI. As DNA, the CDR3 is TGTGCCAGCAGTTTCGGACAGGTGGCCAATCAGCCCCAGCATTTT. Its protein is CASSFGQVANQPQHF.

This chain joins TRBV27 and TRBJ2-7, with D perhaps matching TRBD1 (6 bases). The CDR3 length is 16 residues. Per the germline V gene, CDR1 is MNHEY and CDR2 is SMNVEV (reference sequence). The V gene lost 2 bases and the J gene lost 5 bases, with 19 bases spanning the gap. CDR3 region: CASSLRWGLGFDEQYF. The CDR3 DNA follows: TGTGCCAGCAGTTTACGATGGGGGCTGGGGTTTGACGAGCAGTACTTC.

This clone was recorded only once. The gene calls are TRBV12-3 or TRBV12-4 and TRBJ1-6; weak D call: TRBD1 (5 bases). V was cut by 9 bases and J by 7 bases, with 13 bases left in between. The CDR3 loop spans 13 amino acids. The CDR3: CASGGTINSPLHF. Here the CDR3 DNA reads TGTGCCAGTGGGGGGACGATAAATTCACCCCTCCACTTT.

The chain employs TRBV19 and TRBJ1-3; 9 bases align to TRBD1. The germline gives CDR1 LNHDA, CDR2 SQIVND (reference sequence). CDR3 length: 15 amino acids. Losses at the gene ends were 8 bases for V and 2 bases for J; bases not matched to a gene: 7. CDR3 sequence reads: CASAPGQGTGNTIYF. CDR3 in DNA: TGTGCCAGTGCGCCGGGACAGGGTACTGGAAACACCATATATTTT. Supplemented by reference TRBV19 and TRBJ1-3, the full variable domain reads DGGITQSPKYLFRKEGQNVTLSCEQNLNHDAMYWYRQDPGQGLRLIYYSQIVNDFQKGDIAEGYSVSREKKESFPLTVTSAQKNPTAFYLCASAPGQGTGNTIYFGEGSWLTVV.

The chain employs TRBV5-1 and TRBJ2-2; the D gene is possibly TRBD2 (5 bases). The germline V gene encodes CDR1 SGHRS and CDR2 YFSETQ. The CDR3 covers 15 residues. Trimming stripped 0 bases from V and 8 bases from J, with 14 bases between. CDR3 in amino acids: CASSLEPGRGGELFF. CDR3 in DNA: TGCGCCAGCAGCTTGGAACCTGGACGAGGGGGGGAGCTGTTTTTT.

This chain links TRBV29-1 with TRBJ2-5; D is unclear. This CDR3 is 12 amino acids long. Trimming removed 1 base from V and 3 bases from J, with 6 bases in between. Germline CDR1 is SQVTM and CDR2 is ANQGSEA. The CDR3 sequence is CSVEGRKETQYF. The CDR3 DNA sequence: TGCAGCGTTGAAGGGAGAAAAGAGACCCAGTACTTC.

This chain joins TRBV30 and TRBJ2-3, with D possibly matching TRBD2 (6 bases). The CDR3 is made up of 12 amino acids. The V end was cut by 1 base, the J end by 6 bases, with 8 bases between. CDR1 and CDR2 from the germline V gene are GTSNPN and SVGIG (reference sequence). CDR3 DNA sequence: TGTGCCTGGAGTGCCACTAGCGATACGCAGTATTTT. Its translation: CAWSATSDTQYF.

V and J are TRBV28 and TRBJ2-3; maybe TRBD2 (5 bases). V shed 6 bases and J shed 2 bases, with 12 bases lying between them. Per the germline V gene, CDR1 is MDHEN and CDR2 is SYDVKM. The CDR3 totals 14 residues. The CDR3 coding sequence is TGTGCCAGCAGCCGACGGGGTTCCACAGATACGCAGTATTTT. Its protein is CASSRRGSTDTQYF.

This chain links TRBV7-9 with TRBJ2-1; D ambiguous. The germline V and J ends were trimmed by 4 bases and 10 bases, with 8 bases remaining between them. The germline CDR1 and CDR2 sequences are SEHNR and FQNEAQ (reference sequence). CDR3 length: 11 residues. CDR3 in amino acids: CASSSMWEQFF. In DNA form, the CDR3 reads TGTGCCAGCAGCTCTATGTGGGAGCAGTTCTTC.

The CDR3 nucleotides read TGTGCCAGCAGCTCTCGACTAGCGGGATTCAATGAGCAGTTCTTC. It codes for CASSSRLAGFNEQFF. The chain employs TRBV7-9 and TRBJ2-1; 11 nucleotides align to TRBD2. The CDR3 runs to 15 residues. The V and J ends lost 4 bases and 6 bases, in that order; junction bases with no gene match: 5. Germline V gene data show CDR1 as SEHNR and CDR2 as FQNEAQ (reference sequence). Drawing the rest from reference TRBV7-9 and TRBJ2-1, the complete variable domain is DTGVSQNPRHKITKRGQNVTFRCDPISEHNRLYWYRQTLGQGPEFLTYFQNEAQLEKSRLLSDRFSAERPKGSFSTLEIQRTEQGDSAMYLCASSSRLAGFNEQFFGPGTRLTVL.

The genes are TRBV2 and TRBJ2-7, with 7 bases matching TRBD1. This CDR3 is built from 16 residues. Germline CDR1 is SNHLY and CDR2 is FYNNEI. Trimming removed 3 bases from V and 2 bases from J; junction bases left unmatched: 10. Written as DNA, the CDR3 is TGTGCCAGCAGTGATGCGTCCGGACAGGAGCCCTACGAGCAGTACGTC. Protein product: CASSDASGQEPYEQYV.